Below are 14 T cell receptor beta chains sequenced from a single sample in a study of T cell repertoires in cytomegalovirus infection. TCRdb processed the reads anew with MiXCR; each CDR3 protein has one entry. This sample has about 100,000 distinct CDR3 sequences, with 20% to 30% found just once. The sample was CD8+ T cells from PBMCs. All receptors derive from a human donor in good health (CMV status not recorded). Some clones in this sample may be carry-over from other donors' samples.

This chain joins TRBV27 and TRBJ1-5; the match to TRBD1 covers 9 bases. The V gene end was trimmed by 3 bases and the J gene end by 2 bases; junction bases not matched to a gene: 5. Germline CDR1 reads MNHEY; CDR2 reads SMNVEV (reference sequence). This CDR3 is built from 16 residues. CDR3 bases: TGTGCCAGCAGTTTTCGACAGGGGGTCGGCAATCAGCCCCAGCATTTT. Its protein is CASSFRQGVGNQPQHF.

V and J are TRBV20-1 and TRBJ1-5; D gene uncertain. Trimming took 3 bases from V and 5 from J, leaving 17 bases between them. Germline-derived CDR1 and CDR2 are DFQATT and SNEGSKA (reference sequence). The CDR3 has 15 residues. In DNA form, the CDR3 reads TGCAGTGCTAGCGGAGTAAGGCAGGACTATCAGCCCCAGCATTTT. Protein product: CSASGVRQDYQPQHF.

The chain carries TRBV29-1 and TRBJ2-7; 10 positions agree with TRBD1. V dropped 4 bases and J dropped 3; count of bases not matched to a gene: 6. This CDR3 region has 14 residues. The germline V gene has CDR1 SQVTM and CDR2 ANQGSEA. CDR3 coding DNA: TGCAGCGTTGCGAGGCGGACAGGGGGCTACGAGCAGTACTTC. Translation gives CSVARRTGGYEQYF.

The sample holds a few counts of this clonotype. This chain links TRBV7-9 with TRBJ2-7; D not resolved. Trimming took off 1 base at V and 4 bases at J, with 5 bases between the two ends. The CDR3 is made up of 12 amino acids. Looked up from germline, CDR1 is SEHNR and CDR2 is FQNEAQ (reference sequence). CDR3 sequence: CASSLEDYEQYF. The CDR3 region has the DNA TGTGCCAGCAGCTTAGAAGATTACGAGCAGTACTTC.

CDR3 in amino acids: CASSPGLMSEETQYF. CDR3 nucleotides: TGTGCCAGCAGCCCGGGACTTATGTCCGAAGAGACCCAGTACTTC. The chain recombines TRBV7-3 with TRBJ2-5, with D tentatively TRBD2 (6 bases). This CDR3 comprises 15 residues. Germline lookup yields CDR1 SGHTA and CDR2 FQGTGA. Trimming took 5 bases from V and 3 from J, leaving 16 bases between them.

This clonotype came up a few times. The rearrangement links TRBV10-3 to TRBJ2-1; 10 nucleotides agree with TRBD2. The ends lost 4 bases at V and 6 bases at J; junction bases unmatched: 6. The CDR3 sequence is 15 residues long. Germline V gene lookup returns CDR1 ENHRY and CDR2 SYGVKD. The CDR3 protein is CAISGTSGGINEQFF. The CDR3 nucleotides are TGTGCCATCAGTGGGACTAGCGGCGGGATCAATGAGCAGTTCTTC.

This clonotype turned up a few times. The chain employs TRBV9 and TRBJ1-6, with TRBD1 matching 9 bases. Trimming cost V 4 bases and J 2 bases; bases outside gene matches: 7. Per germline, CDR1 SGDLS and CDR2 YYNGEE. The CDR3 is made up of 17 amino acids. The CDR3, as DNA: TGTGCCAGCAGCTCGGGACAGGGCGCCCCCTATAATTCACCCCTCCACTTT. The encoded protein is CASSSGQGAPYNSPLHF.

This clonotype has a handful of counts. This sequence joins TRBV4-3 and TRBJ2-1, with a tentative D call TRBD2 (6 bases). The CDR3 extends over 13 amino acids. V lost 1 base to trimming and J lost 9 bases, with 10 bases between them. Germline lookup yields CDR1 LGHNA and CDR2 YSLEER. The CDR3 region has the DNA TGCGCCAGCAGCCAAGCCGCGGGGCTTGAGCAGTTCTTC. It encodes CASSQAAGLEQFF.

This clonotype has just a few counts. The J gene is TRBJ2-1, the V gene TRBV20-1, with a possible D match to TRBD2 (6 bases). The CDR3 extends over 15 amino acids. The germline CDR1 and CDR2 sequences are DFQATT and SNEGSKA (reference sequence). The ends were cut back, 4 bases at V and 1 base at J, with 14 bases in the middle. Here the CDR3 reads CSANIGGRSYNEQFF. The CDR3 DNA reads TGCAGTGCTAACATCGGGGGAAGGTCCTACAATGAGCAGTTCTTC.

This clonotype appeared many times. V is TRBV2 and J is TRBJ1-5, with TRBD1 as a possible D gene (6 bases). V lost 7 bases, J lost 7 bases, and 17 bases lay in between. This CDR3 is built from 14 residues. Germline V gene sequence: CDR1 SNHLY, CDR2 FYNNEI. CDR3 sequence (DNA): TGTGCCAGCACTGATCAGGGGCGCATCCAGCCCCAGCATTTT. It encodes CASTDQGRIQPQHF.

The sample holds many counts of this clonotype. The chain is built from TRBV7-9 and TRBJ2-6; D is perhaps TRBD1 (6 bases). CDR3 size: 16 residues. The ends were cut back, 1 base at V and 1 base at J, with 8 bases in the middle. Looked up from germline, CDR1 is SEHNR and CDR2 is FQNEAQ (reference sequence). DNA of the CDR3: TGTGCCAGCAGCTTAGGGCAGGGGTCTGGGGCCAACGTCCTGACTTTC. Translated, it gives CASSLGQGSGANVLTF.

The gene calls are TRBV27 and TRBJ1-5; D is possibly TRBD1 (5 bases). Germline CDR1 is MNHEY and CDR2 is SMNVEV (reference sequence). The CDR3 contains 15 residues. V was shortened by 1 base and J by 2 bases, with 9 bases between the two germline ends. This CDR3 is CASSLFWGGNQPQHF. In nucleotides, the CDR3 is TGTGCCAGCAGTTTATTTTGGGGGGGCAATCAGCCCCAGCATTTT.

The V and J genes are TRBV9 and TRBJ2-7; 7 bases agree with TRBD1. This CDR3 is built from 15 residues. The V and J ends lost 0 bases and 7 bases, in that order; junction bases with no gene match: 10. The germline V gene encodes CDR1 SGDLS and CDR2 YYNGEE. CDR3 sequence reads: CASSVVPGQADEQYF. The CDR3 coding sequence is TGTGCCAGCAGCGTAGTCCCTGGACAGGCCGATGAGCAGTACTTC.

The sample holds many counts of this clonotype. DNA of the CDR3: TGTGCCAGCAGCCCGGGACAGGGGGTCTACGAGCAGTACTTC. Amino acid sequence: CASSPGQGVYEQYF. This chain joins TRBV7-6 and TRBJ2-7; 11 positions agree with TRBD1. The CDR3 covers 14 residues. The germline gives CDR1 SGHVS, CDR2 FNYEAQ. V lost 5 bases to trimming and J lost 3 bases; unmatched junction nucleotides: 3. Combining the CDR3 with reference TRBV7-6 and TRBJ2-7 gives the whole variable domain GAGVSQSPRYKVTKRGQDVALRCDPISGHVSLYWYRQALGQGPEFLTYFNYEAQQDKSGLPNDRFSAERPEGSISTLTIQRTEQRDSAMYRCASSPGQGVYEQYFGPGTRLTVT.